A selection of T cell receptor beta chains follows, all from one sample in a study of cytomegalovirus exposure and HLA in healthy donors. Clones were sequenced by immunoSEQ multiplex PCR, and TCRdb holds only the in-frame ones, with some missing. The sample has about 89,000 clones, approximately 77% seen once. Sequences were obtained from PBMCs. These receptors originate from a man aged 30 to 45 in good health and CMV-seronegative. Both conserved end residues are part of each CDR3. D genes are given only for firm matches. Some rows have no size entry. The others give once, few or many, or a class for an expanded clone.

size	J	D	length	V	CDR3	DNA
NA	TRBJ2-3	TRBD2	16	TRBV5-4	CASSSPTSGDTDTQYF	TGTGCCAGCAGCTCACCTACTAGCGGGGACACAGATACGCAGTATTTT
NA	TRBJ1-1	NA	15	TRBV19	CASSIMAVESTEAFF	TGTGCCAGTAGTATTATGGCGGTTGAGAGCACTGAAGCTTTCTTT
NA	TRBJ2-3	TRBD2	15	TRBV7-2	CASSLAGLDTDTQYF	TGTGCCAGCAGCTTAGCGGGACTAGACACAGATACGCAGTATTTT
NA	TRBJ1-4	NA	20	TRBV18	CASSPNLFGDLVATNEKLFF	TGTGCCAGCTCACCAAATCTTTTCGGGGACTTAGTTGCAACTAATGAAAAACTGTTTTTT
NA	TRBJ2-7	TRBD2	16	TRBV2	CASSAARGGEGYEQYF	TGTGCCAGCAGTGCTGCCCGGGGGGGTGAAGGCTACGAGCAGTACTTC
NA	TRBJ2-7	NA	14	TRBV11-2	CASSLGVGGYEQYF	TGTGCCAGCAGCTTAGGGGTAGGGGGCTACGAGCAGTACTTC
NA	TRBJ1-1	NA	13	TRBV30	CAWSVGENTEAFF	TGTGCCTGGAGTGTAGGAGAGAACACTGAAGCTTTCTTT
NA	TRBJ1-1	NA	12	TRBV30	CAWRQMNTEAFF	TGTGCCTGGAGGCAGATGAACACTGAAGCTTTCTTT
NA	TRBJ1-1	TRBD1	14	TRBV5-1	CASSNRTGNTEAFF	TGCGCCAGCAGCAATAGGACAGGGAACACTGAAGCTTTCTTT
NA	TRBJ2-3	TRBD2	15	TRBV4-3	CASSPGLAGTDTQYF	TGCGCCAGCAGCCCGGGACTAGCGGGCACAGATACGCAGTATTTT
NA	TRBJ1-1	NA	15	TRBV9	CASSVVGSGETEAFF	TGTGCCAGCAGCGTAGTGGGGTCAGGGGAGACTGAAGCTTTCTTT
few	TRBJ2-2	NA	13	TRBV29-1	CSTSSQDTGELFF	TGCAGCACTAGTTCTCAGGACACCGGGGAGCTGTTTTTT
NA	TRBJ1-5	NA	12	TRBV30	CAWRPESGAQHF	TGTGCCTGGAGGCCCGAGTCAGGGGCCCAGCATTTT
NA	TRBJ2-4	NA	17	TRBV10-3	CAISESTGSVAKNIQYF	TGTGCCATCAGTGAGTCCACAGGGTCCGTAGCCAAAAACATTCAGTACTTC
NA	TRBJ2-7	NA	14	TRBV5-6	CASSLFSPGLEQYF	TGTGCCAGCAGCTTGTTTTCCCCAGGGCTCGAGCAGTACTTC
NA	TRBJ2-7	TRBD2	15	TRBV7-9	CASSPGTSGTYEQYF	TGTGCCAGCAGCCCAGGGACTAGCGGAACCTACGAGCAGTACTTC
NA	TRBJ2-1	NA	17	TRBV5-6	CASSLGVGGLAHNEQFF	TGTGCCAGCAGCCTGGGGGTTGGAGGTCTAGCCCACAATGAGCAGTTCTTC
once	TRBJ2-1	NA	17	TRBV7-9	CASSLAPQESSYNEQFF	TGTGCCAGCAGCTTAGCCCCACAGGAGAGCTCCTACAATGAGCAGTTCTTC
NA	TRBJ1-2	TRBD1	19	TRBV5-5	CASSLVVSWTGDSLWGYTF	TGTGCCAGCAGCTTGGTCGTTTCTTGGACAGGGGACTCCTTATGGGGCTACACCTTC
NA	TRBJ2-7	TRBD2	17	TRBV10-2	CASSVTHGLAGDYEQYF	TGCGCCAGCAGTGTGACCCACGGACTAGCAGGAGACTACGAGCAGTACTTC
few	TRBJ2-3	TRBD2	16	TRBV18	CASSRLGSGNTDTQYF	TGTGCCAGCTCACGCTTGGGGAGCGGGAACACAGATACGCAGTATTTT
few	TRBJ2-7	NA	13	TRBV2	CASRIVGAYEQYF	TGTGCCAGCAGAATAGTGGGGGCTTACGAGCAGTACTTC
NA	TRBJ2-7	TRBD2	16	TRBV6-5	CASSYSTSGSRYEQYF	TGTGCCAGCAGTTACTCGACTAGCGGGAGTCGCTACGAGCAGTACTTC
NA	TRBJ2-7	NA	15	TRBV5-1	CASSVDRPTAGEQYF	TGCGCCAGCAGCGTGGACAGGCCTACGGCGGGGGAGCAGTACTTC
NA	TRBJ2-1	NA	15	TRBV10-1	CASSEAGISYNEQFF	TGCGCCAGCAGTGAGGCGGGGATCTCCTACAATGAGCAGTTCTTC
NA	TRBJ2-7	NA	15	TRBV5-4	CASSLGGQLSYEQYF	TGTGCCAGCAGCTTGGGCGGACAGCTCTCCTACGAGCAGTACTTC
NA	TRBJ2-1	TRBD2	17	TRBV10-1	CASSGTSGSGSYNEQFF	TGCGCCAGCAGCGGGACTAGCGGGAGCGGTTCCTACAATGAGCAGTTCTTC
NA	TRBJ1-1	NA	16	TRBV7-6	CASSLNPDGGNTEAFF	TGTGCCAGCAGCTTAAACCCGGACGGGGGGAACACTGAAGCTTTCTTT
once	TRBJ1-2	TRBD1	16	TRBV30	CAWSAGDRGLLSGYTF	TGTGCCTGGAGTGCCGGGGACAGGGGCCTTCTAAGTGGCTACACCTTC
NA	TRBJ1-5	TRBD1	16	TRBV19	CASSILTGEVSQPQHF	TGTGCCAGTAGTATTCTCACAGGGGAAGTTAGTCAGCCCCAGCATTTT
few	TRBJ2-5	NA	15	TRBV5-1	CASSFNTGAKETQYF	TGCGCCAGCAGCTTTAATACGGGAGCAAAAGAGACCCAGTACTTC
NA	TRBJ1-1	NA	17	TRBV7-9	CASSLEGRRQGNTEAFF	TGTGCCAGCAGCTTAGAGGGTAGGCGGCAGGGGAACACTGAAGCTTTCTTT
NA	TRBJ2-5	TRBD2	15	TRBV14	CASSQVGLAQETQYF	TGTGCCAGCAGCCAAGTGGGACTAGCCCAAGAGACCCAGTACTTC
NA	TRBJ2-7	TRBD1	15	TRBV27	CASSPTGTGTYEQYF	TGTGCCAGCAGTCCGACCGGGACAGGTACCTACGAGCAGTACTTC
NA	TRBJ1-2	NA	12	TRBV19	CASSASGTEGTF	TGTGCCAGTAGTGCTTCAGGGACTGAGGGGACCTTC
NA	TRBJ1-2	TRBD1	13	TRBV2	CACRDRANYGYTF	TGTGCCTGCCGGGACAGAGCTAACTATGGCTACACCTTC
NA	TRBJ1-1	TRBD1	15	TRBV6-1	CASSAYLDRGTEAFF	TGTGCCAGCAGTGCGTACTTGGACAGGGGGACTGAAGCTTTCTTT
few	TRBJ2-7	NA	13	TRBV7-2	CASSLVSPSEQYF	TGTGCCAGCAGCTTAGTATCCCCTTCCGAGCAGTACTTC
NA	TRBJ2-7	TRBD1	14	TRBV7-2	CASSSWDRGYEQYF	TGTGCCAGCAGCTCCTGGGACAGGGGCTACGAGCAGTACTTC
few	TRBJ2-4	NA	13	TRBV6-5	CASGGGIGNIQYF	TGTGCCTCCGGAGGGGGCATCGGAAACATTCAGTACTTC
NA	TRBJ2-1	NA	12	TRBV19	CASSIGQAEQFF	TGTGCCAGTAGTATAGGGCAGGCTGAGCAGTTCTTC
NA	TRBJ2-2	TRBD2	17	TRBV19	CASSIGASGRAHGELFF	TGTGCCAGTAGTATCGGAGCTAGCGGGAGGGCCCACGGGGAGCTGTTTTTT
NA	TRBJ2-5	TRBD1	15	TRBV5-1	CASSLFQGAQETQYF	TGCGCCAGCAGCTTGTTTCAGGGGGCACAGGAGACCCAGTACTTC
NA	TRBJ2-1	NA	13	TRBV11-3	CASSSGVHNEQFF	TGTGCCAGCAGCTCCGGGGTACACAATGAGCAGTTCTTC
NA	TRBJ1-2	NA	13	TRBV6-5	CASRQDANYGYTF	TGTGCCAGCAGGCAGGATGCTAACTATGGCTACACCTTC
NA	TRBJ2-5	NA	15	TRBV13	CASSRGTSKGETQYF	TGTGCCAGCAGCCGCGGGACTTCCAAAGGGGAGACCCAGTACTTC
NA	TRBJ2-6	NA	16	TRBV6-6	CASRAGPPSGANVLTF	TGTGCCAGTAGGGCGGGGCCCCCCTCTGGGGCCAACGTCCTGACTTTC